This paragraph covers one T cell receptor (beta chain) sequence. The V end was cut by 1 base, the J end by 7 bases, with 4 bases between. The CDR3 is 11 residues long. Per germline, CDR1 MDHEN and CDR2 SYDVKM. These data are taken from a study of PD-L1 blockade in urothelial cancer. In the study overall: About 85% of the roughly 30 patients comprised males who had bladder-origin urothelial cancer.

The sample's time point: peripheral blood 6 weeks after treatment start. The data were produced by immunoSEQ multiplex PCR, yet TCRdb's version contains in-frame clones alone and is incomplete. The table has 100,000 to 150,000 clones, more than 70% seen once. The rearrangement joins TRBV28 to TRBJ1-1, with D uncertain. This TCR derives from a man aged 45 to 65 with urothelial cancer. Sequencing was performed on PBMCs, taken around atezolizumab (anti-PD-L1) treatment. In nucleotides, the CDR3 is TGTGCCAGCAGTTTATACGGTGAAGCTTTCTTT. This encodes CASSLYGEAFF.